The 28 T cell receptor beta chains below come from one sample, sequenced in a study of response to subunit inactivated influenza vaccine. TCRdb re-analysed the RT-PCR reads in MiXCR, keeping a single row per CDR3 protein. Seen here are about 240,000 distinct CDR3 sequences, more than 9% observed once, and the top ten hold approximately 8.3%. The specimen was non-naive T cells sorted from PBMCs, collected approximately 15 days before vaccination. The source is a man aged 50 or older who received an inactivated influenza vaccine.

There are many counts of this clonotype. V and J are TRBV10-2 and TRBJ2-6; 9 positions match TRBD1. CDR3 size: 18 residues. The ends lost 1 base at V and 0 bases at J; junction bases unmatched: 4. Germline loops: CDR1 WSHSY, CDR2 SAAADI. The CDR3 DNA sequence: TGCGCCAGCAGTGAGTGGACAGGGGTTTTCTCTGGGGCCAACGTCCTGACTTTC. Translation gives CASSEWTGVFSGANVLTF.

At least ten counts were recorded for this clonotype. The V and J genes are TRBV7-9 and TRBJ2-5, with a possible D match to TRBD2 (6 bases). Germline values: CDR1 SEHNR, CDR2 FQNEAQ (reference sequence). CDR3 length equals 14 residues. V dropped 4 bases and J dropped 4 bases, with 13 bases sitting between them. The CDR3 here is CASSWPAGPETQYF. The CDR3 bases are TGTGCCAGCAGCTGGCCAGCGGGTCCAGAGACCCAGTACTTC.

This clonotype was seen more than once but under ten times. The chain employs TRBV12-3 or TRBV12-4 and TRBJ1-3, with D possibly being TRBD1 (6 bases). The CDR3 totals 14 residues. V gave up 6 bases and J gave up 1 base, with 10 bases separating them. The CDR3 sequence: CASRPTGSGNTIYF. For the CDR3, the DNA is TGTGCCAGCAGACCAACAGGGTCTGGAAACACCATATATTTT.

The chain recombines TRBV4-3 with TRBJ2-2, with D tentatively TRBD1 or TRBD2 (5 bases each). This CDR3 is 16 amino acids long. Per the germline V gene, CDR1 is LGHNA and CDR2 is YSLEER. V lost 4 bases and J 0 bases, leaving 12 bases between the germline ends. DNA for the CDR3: TGCGCCAGCAGCCTACTGGTGGGGGCGAACACCGGGGAGCTGTTTTTT. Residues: CASSLLVGANTGELFF.

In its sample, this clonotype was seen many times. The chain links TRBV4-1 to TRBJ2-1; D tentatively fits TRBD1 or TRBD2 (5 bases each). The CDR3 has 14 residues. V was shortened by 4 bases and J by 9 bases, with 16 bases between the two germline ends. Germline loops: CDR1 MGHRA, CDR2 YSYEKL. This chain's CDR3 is CASSLPESGGEQFF. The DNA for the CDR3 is TGCGCCAGCAGCCTCCCTGAAAGTGGGGGTGAGCAGTTCTTC.

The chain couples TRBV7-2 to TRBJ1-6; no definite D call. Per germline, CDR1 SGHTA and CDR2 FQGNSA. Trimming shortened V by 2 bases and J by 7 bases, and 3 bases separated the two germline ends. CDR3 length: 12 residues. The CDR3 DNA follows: TGTGCCAGCAGCTTAAAGAATTCACCCCTCCACTTT. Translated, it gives CASSLKNSPLHF.

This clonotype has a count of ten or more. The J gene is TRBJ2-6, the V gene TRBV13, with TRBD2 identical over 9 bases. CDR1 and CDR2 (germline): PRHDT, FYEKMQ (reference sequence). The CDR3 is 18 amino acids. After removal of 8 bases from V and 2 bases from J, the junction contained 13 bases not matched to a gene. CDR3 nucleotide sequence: TGTGCCAGCCGGGGGATGGATAGCGGGAGAACTGGGGCCAACGTCCTGACTTTC. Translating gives CASRGMDSGRTGANVLTF.

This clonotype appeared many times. The CDR3 nucleotides are TGTGCCAGCAGCCACCGGGACAGGGGGTCGCACGAGCAGTACTTC. Residues: CASSHRDRGSHEQYF. This chain links TRBV3-1 with TRBJ2-7; 11 bases fit TRBD1. The V segment lost 3 bases and the J segment 5 bases; nucleotides outside the gene matches: 6. This CDR3 is built from 15 residues. The germline V gene encodes CDR1 LGHDT and CDR2 YNNKEL (reference sequence).

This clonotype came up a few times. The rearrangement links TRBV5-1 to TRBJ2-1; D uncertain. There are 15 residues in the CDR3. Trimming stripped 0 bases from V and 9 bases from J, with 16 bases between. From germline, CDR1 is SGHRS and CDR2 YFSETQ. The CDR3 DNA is TGCGCCAGCAGCTTGGCGGCAGCGAAAGCGAGTGAGCAGTTCTTC. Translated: CASSLAAAKASEQFF.

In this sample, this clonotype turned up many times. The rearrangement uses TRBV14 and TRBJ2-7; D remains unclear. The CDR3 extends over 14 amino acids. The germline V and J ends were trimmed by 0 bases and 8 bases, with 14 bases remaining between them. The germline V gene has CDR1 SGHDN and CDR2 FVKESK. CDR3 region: CASSQDVSQAKQYF. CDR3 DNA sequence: TGTGCCAGCAGCCAAGATGTCAGTCAAGCCAAGCAGTACTTC.

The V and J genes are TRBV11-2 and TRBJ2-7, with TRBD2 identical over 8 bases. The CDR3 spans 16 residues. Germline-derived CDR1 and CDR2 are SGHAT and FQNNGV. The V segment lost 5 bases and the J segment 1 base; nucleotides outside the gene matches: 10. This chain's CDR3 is CASSRLGLDLSYEQYF. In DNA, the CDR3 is TGTGCCAGCAGCAGGCTGGGACTAGATCTTTCCTACGAGCAGTACTTC.

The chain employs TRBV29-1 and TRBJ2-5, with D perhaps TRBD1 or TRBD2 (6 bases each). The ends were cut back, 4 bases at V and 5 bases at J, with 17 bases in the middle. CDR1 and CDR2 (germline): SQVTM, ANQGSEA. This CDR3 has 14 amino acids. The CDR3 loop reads CSVVGGGRLETQYF. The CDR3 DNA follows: TGCAGCGTTGTAGGTGGGGGGCGCCTGGAGACCCAGTACTTC.

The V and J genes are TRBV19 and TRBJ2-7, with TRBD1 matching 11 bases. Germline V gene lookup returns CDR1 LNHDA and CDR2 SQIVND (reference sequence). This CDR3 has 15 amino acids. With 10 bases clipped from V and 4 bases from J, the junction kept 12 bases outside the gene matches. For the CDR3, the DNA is TGTGCCACCGAAATCGCCGGGACAGGGGGTTACGAGCAGTACTTC. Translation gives CATEIAGTGGYEQYF.

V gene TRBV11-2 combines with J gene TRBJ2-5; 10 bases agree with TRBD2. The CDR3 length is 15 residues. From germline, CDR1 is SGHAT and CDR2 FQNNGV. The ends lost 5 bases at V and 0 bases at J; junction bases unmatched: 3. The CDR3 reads CASSLSGGNQETQYF. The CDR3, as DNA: TGTGCCAGCAGCCTTAGCGGGGGGAACCAAGAGACCCAGTACTTC.

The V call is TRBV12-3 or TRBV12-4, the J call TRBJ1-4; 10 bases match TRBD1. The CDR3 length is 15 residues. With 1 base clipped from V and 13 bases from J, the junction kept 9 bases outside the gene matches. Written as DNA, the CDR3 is TGTGCCAGCAGTTTAGGACAGGGGGCGCCGGCGGGACTGTTTTTT. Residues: CASSLGQGAPAGLFF.

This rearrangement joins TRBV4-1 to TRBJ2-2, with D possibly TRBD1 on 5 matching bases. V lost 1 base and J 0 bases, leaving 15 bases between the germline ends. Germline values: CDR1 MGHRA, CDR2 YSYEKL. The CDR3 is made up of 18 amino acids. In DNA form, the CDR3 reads TGCGCCAGCAGCCAAGCATTGCGTGGGGCCGCGAACACCGGGGAGCTGTTTTTT. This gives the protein CASSQALRGAANTGELFF.

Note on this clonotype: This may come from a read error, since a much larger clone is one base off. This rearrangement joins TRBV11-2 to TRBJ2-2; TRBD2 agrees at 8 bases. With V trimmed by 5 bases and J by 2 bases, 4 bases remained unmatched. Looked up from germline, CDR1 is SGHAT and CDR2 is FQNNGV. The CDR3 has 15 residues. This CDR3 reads CASSHAGGNTGELFF. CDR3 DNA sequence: TGTGCCAGCAGCCACGCGGGGGGAAACACCGGGGAGCTGTTTTTT.

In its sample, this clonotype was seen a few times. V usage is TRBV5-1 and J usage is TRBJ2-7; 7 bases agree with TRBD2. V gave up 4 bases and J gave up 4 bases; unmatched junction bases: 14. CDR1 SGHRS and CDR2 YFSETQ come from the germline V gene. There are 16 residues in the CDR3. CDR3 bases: TGCGCCAGCAGCCCCGGGGGGAGGGCTTCCGCTTACGAGCAGTACTTC. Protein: CASSPGGRASAYEQYF.

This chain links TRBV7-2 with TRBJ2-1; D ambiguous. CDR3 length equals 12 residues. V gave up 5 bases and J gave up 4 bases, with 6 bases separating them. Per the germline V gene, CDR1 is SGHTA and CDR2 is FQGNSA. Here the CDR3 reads CASSDGYNEQFF. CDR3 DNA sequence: TGTGCCAGCAGCGACGGTTACAATGAGCAGTTCTTC.

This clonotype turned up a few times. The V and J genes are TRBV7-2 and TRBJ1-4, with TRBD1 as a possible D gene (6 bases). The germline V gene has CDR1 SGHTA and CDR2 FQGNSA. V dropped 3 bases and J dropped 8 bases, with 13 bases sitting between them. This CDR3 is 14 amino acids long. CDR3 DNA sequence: TGTGCCAGCAGCTTGCAGGGGCGATCGGAAAAACTGTTTTTT. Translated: CASSLQGRSEKLFF. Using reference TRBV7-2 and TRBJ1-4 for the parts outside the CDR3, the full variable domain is GAGVSQSPSNKVTEKGKDVELRCDPISGHTALYWYRQSLGQGLEFLIYFQGNSAPDKSGLPSDRFSAERTGGSVSTLTIQRTQQEDSAVYLCASSLQGRSEKLFFGSGTQLSVL.

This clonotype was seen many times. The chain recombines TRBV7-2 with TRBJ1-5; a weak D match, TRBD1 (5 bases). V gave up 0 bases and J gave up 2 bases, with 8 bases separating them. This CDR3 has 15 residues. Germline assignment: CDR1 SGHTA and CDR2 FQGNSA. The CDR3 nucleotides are TGTGCCAGCAGCTTAGCAGGGGACGGCAATCAGCCCCAGCATTTT. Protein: CASSLAGDGNQPQHF.

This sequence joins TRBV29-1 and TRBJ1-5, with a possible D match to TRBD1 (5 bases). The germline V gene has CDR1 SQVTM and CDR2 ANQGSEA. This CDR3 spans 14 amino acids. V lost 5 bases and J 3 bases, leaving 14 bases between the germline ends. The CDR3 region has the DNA TGCAGCGTTTCAGGGATCGGTGACAATCAGCCCCAGCATTTT. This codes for CSVSGIGDNQPQHF.

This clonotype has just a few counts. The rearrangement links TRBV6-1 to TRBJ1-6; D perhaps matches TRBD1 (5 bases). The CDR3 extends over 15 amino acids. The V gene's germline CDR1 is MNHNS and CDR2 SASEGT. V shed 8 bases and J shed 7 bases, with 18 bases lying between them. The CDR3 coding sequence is TGTGCCAGCGCCCGGGTTGGGGGTCTAAATTCACCCCTCCACTTT. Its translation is CASARVGGLNSPLHF.

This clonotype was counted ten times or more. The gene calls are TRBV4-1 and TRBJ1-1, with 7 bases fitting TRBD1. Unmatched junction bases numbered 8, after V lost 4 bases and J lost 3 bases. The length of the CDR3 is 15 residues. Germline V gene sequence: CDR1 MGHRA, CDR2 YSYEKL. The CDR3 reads CASSRKKTGDTEAFF. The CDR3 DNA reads TGCGCCAGCAGCCGAAAGAAAACAGGGGACACTGAAGCTTTCTTT.

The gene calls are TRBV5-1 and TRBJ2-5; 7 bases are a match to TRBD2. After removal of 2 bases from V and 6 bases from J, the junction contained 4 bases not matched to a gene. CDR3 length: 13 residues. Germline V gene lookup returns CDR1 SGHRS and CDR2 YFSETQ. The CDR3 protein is CASSLGLDKTQYF. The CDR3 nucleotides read TGCGCCAGCAGCTTAGGACTAGATAAGACCCAGTACTTC.

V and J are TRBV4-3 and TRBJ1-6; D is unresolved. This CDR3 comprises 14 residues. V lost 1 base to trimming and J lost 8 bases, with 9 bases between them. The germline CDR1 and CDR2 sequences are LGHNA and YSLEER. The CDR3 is CASSQGFFDSPLHF. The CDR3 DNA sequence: TGCGCCAGCAGCCAAGGGTTCTTTGATTCACCCCTCCACTTT.

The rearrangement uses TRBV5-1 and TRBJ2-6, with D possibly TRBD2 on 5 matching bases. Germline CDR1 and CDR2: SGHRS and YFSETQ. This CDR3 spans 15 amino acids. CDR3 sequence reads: CSTDAGNSGANVLTF. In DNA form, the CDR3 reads TGCTCCACCGACGCCGGGAACTCTGGGGCCAACGTCCTGACTTTC.

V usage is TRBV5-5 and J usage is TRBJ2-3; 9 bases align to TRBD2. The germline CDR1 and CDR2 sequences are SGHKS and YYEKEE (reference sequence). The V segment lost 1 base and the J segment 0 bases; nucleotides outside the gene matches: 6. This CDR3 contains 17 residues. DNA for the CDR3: TGTGCCAGCAGCTTGCGGCGGGGGGGTTCAAGCACAGATACGCAGTATTTT. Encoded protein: CASSLRRGGSSTDTQYF.